This is a list of T cell receptor beta chains from one sample in a study of technical replicates of blood from several donors. Sequencing used immunoSEQ multiplex PCR; TCRdb keeps in-frame clones, though not all of them. The sample carries about 100,000 clones, 96% recorded once. Sequencing was performed on T cells isolated from PBMCs. The receptors shown here come from a human donor in good health. CDR3s include the opening cysteine and the closing phenylalanine or tryptophan. D genes are given only for firm matches. Some rows mark clone size as missing; the rest say once, few, many or name a class of expanded clone.

v_gene: TRBV6-6; abundance: once; j_gene: TRBJ1-4; d_gene: TRBD1; CDR3nt: TGTGCCAGCAGTTACAGGGGGCTGGGTTCTAATGAAAAACTGTTTTTT; CDR3aa: CASSYRGLGSNEKLFF
v_gene: TRBV9; abundance: few; j_gene: TRBJ1-4; d_gene: TRBD1; CDR3nt: TGTGCCAGCAGCGTAGAGGGGGGACAGAGCAATGAAAAACTGTTTTTT; CDR3aa: CASSVEGGQSNEKLFF
v_gene: TRBV5-1; abundance: NA; j_gene: TRBJ2-7; d_gene: TRBD1; CDR3nt: TGCGCCAGCAGCTTAACAACTGACAGGGCCATACACGAGCAGTACTTC; CDR3aa: CASSLTTDRAIHEQYF
v_gene: TRBV10-3; abundance: NA; j_gene: TRBJ1-3; d_gene: NA; CDR3nt: TGTGCCATCAGTCGGCAGGGGCTGGTCTCTGGAAACACCATATATTTT; CDR3aa: CAISRQGLVSGNTIYF
v_gene: TRBV18; abundance: NA; j_gene: TRBJ1-2; d_gene: TRBD1; CDR3nt: TGTGCCAGCTCACCCCGGGACAGCTATGGCTACACCTTC; CDR3aa: CASSPRDSYGYTF
v_gene: TRBV19; abundance: NA; j_gene: TRBJ2-7; d_gene: NA; CDR3nt: TGTGCCAGTAGTATAGGGACAGAGGCCTACGAGCAGTACTTC; CDR3aa: CASSIGTEAYEQYF
v_gene: TRBV5-5; abundance: NA; j_gene: TRBJ1-6; d_gene: TRBD1; CDR3nt: TGTGCCAGCAGCTCCGGGACAGGGGCATCACCCCTCCACTTT; CDR3aa: CASSSGTGASPLHF
v_gene: TRBV7-2; abundance: NA; j_gene: TRBJ2-7; d_gene: TRBD2; CDR3nt: TGTGCCAGCAGCATAGTCCTTCTAGCGGGAGCTTCCGACGAGCAGTACTTC; CDR3aa: CASSIVLLAGASDEQYF
v_gene: TRBV30; abundance: NA; j_gene: TRBJ1-1; d_gene: NA; CDR3nt: TGTGCCTGGAGGTTAAATTTACGGGGGGCCATGAACACTGAAGCTTTCTTT; CDR3aa: CAWRLNLRGAMNTEAFF
v_gene: TRBV7-9; abundance: NA; j_gene: TRBJ1-6; d_gene: TRBD1; CDR3nt: TGTGCCAGCAGCGCGGGACAGTTTAATTCACCCCTCCACTTT; CDR3aa: CASSAGQFNSPLHF
v_gene: TRBV7-9; abundance: NA; j_gene: TRBJ1-1; d_gene: NA; CDR3nt: TGTGCCAGCAGCGATCGGGGGAGGGCGAACACTGAAGCTTTCTTT; CDR3aa: CASSDRGRANTEAFF
v_gene: TRBV19; abundance: NA; j_gene: TRBJ2-3; d_gene: TRBD2; CDR3nt: TGTGCCAGTAGTATGATAGCGGGGGGCCGCACAGATACGCAGTATTTT; CDR3aa: CASSMIAGGRTDTQYF
v_gene: TRBV7-9; abundance: NA; j_gene: TRBJ2-2; d_gene: NA; CDR3nt: TGTGCCAGCAGCTTACGGGGTCGGTTGGCCGGGGAGCTGTTTTTT; CDR3aa: CASSLRGRLAGELFF
v_gene: TRBV27; abundance: NA; j_gene: TRBJ2-7; d_gene: NA; CDR3nt: TGTGCCAGCAGTTTATCGGGCAGATCCTACGAGCAGTACTTC; CDR3aa: CASSLSGRSYEQYF
v_gene: TRBV6-6; abundance: NA; j_gene: TRBJ2-7; d_gene: NA; CDR3nt: TGTGCCAGCAGGCCACCGGGACTGGACTACGAGCAGTACTTC; CDR3aa: CASRPPGLDYEQYF
v_gene: TRBV6-1; abundance: NA; j_gene: TRBJ1-1; d_gene: NA; CDR3nt: TGTGCCAGCAGTATACAGGGAACTGAAGCTTTCTTT; CDR3aa: CASSIQGTEAFF
v_gene: TRBV7-2; abundance: NA; j_gene: TRBJ1-2; d_gene: NA; CDR3nt: TGTGCAAGCAGCTTAGGAGTGGGACACATCTACACCTTC; CDR3aa: CASSLGVGHIYTF
v_gene: TRBV6-5; abundance: NA; j_gene: TRBJ2-7; d_gene: TRBD1; CDR3nt: TGTGCCAGCAGTTATGGGACAGGGGCCTCCTACGAGCAGTACTTC; CDR3aa: CASSYGTGASYEQYF